This T cell receptor (beta chain) was recovered during a study of shared clonotypes between healthy human individuals. Overall study context: Each donor had three CD4 naive, three CD4 memory, two CD8 naive and one CD8 memory plate. Study-wide results and limits: Naive CD4 clonotype sharing across several donors was approximately 5%. Across subsets, estimated richness was generally greater for naive than for memory populations.

Trimming took 0 bases from V and 3 from J, leaving 11 bases between them. This CDR3 contains 16 residues. Germline V gene lookup returns CDR1 SGHAT and CDR2 FQNNGV. Libraries were prepared by immunoSEQ multiplex PCR; TCRdb keeps only in-frame clonotypes and omits some of them. Among around 1 million clones listed, 76% were seen once. With respect to this clone: Its antigen is currently unknown.

V is TRBV11-2 and J is TRBJ1-4, with a tentative D call TRBD1 (6 bases). The sequencing sample was made of memory CD4+ T cells sorted from blood. As to subset: CD45RA-negative fraction. This receptor was identified in a man aged 18 to 35 in good health. Here the CDR3 DNA reads TGTGCCAGCAGCTTAGATGGCAGACAGGCTAATGAAAAACTGTTTTTT. Protein product: CASSLDGRQANEKLFF. The variable domain in full, completed from reference TRBV11-2 and TRBJ1-4, reads EAGVAQSPRYKIIEKRQSVAFWCNPISGHATLYWYQQILGQGPKLLIQFQNNGVVDDSQLPKDRFSAERLKGVDSTLKIQPAKLEDSAVYLCASSLDGRQANEKLFFGSGTQLSVL.